The 22 T cell receptor beta chains listed next were all sequenced from one sample in a study of cytomegalovirus exposure and HLA in healthy donors. Generated by immunoSEQ multiplex PCR, the TCRdb table keeps only in-frame clones and is missing some. The table lists some 170,000 clones, roughly 83% of them singletons. The sequenced sample consisted of PBMCs. The receptors come from a man younger than 40 in good health and CMV-seropositive.

The chain carries TRBV11-3 and TRBJ2-7; D is ambiguous. V shed 4 bases and J shed 3 bases, with 16 bases lying between them. Germline V lookup: CDR1 SGHNT, CDR2 YENEEA. The CDR3 totals 15 residues. DNA of the CDR3: TGTGCCAGCAGCTCCCACTTACCTCCCTACTACGAGCAGTACTTC. Translated: CASSSHLPPYYEQYF.

This clone came up many times. The chain links TRBV6-4 to TRBJ2-1; D is possibly TRBD1 (5 bases). CDR3 length: 13 residues. Per the germline V gene, CDR1 is MRHNA and CDR2 is SNTAGT. The germline V and J ends were trimmed by 0 bases and 5 bases, with 5 bases remaining between them. CDR3 protein: CASSDSDNNEQFF. For the CDR3, the DNA is TGTGCCAGCAGTGACTCGGACAACAATGAGCAGTTCTTC.

This clone was counted a few times. This chain links TRBV28 with TRBJ1-1; weak D call: TRBD1 (6 bases). The CDR3 covers 14 residues. V was pared by 4 bases and J by 1 base, with 10 bases between. Germline V CDR1 and CDR2: MDHEN, SYDVKM. CDR3 in DNA: TGTGCCAGCAGTTGGCAGGGGAAGAACACTGAAGCTTTCTTT. Amino acids: CASSWQGKNTEAFF. The variable domain in full, completed from reference TRBV28 and TRBJ1-1, reads DVKVTQSSRYLVKRTGEKVFLECVQDMDHENMFWYRQDPGLGLRLIYFSYDVKMKEKGDIPEGYSVSREKKERFSLILESASTNQTSMYLCASSWQGKNTEAFFGQGTRLTVV.

The V gene is TRBV6-5, the J gene TRBJ1-3, with 7 bases that match TRBD1. Germline CDR1 MNHEY, CDR2 SVGAGI. CDR3 size: 14 residues. The trim removed 4 bases at V and 3 bases at J, leaving 3 bases unmatched. The CDR3 loop is CASSFGQVGNTIYF. The CDR3 nucleotides are TGTGCCAGCAGTTTCGGACAGGTTGGAAACACCATATATTTT.

This clone occurred a few times. DNA for the CDR3: TGTGCCAGCAGGGCTGACAGGTTCACCGGGGAGCTGTTTTTT. It encodes CASRADRFTGELFF. The V call is TRBV6-4, the J call TRBJ2-2; possible D gene TRBD1, 6 bases. In germline, CDR1 is MRHNA, CDR2 SNTAGT. V was clipped by 6 bases and J by 4 bases, with 12 bases between them. This CDR3 is built from 14 residues.

The chain recombines TRBV6-1 with TRBJ2-7; no clear D gene. Trimming stripped 1 base from V and 2 bases from J, with 9 bases between. Germline V lookup: CDR1 MNHNS, CDR2 SASEGT. This CDR3 spans 14 amino acids. The CDR3 nucleotides are TGTGCCAGCAGTGAAGGGCTGGGCCCCTACGAGCAGTACTTC. It specifies CASSEGLGPYEQYF.

V usage is TRBV6-5 and J usage is TRBJ2-1, with 8 bases that match TRBD1. Germline-derived CDR1 and CDR2 are MNHEY and SVGAGI. CDR3 length equals 16 residues. V shed 2 bases, J shed 10 bases, and the junction held 13 bases outside the gene matches. Written as DNA, the CDR3 is TGTGCCAGCAGTTACGTTAACAGGGGGTTCCTCGTGGAGCAGTTCTTC. Amino acid sequence: CASSYVNRGFLVEQFF.

This chain uses TRBV30 with TRBJ2-5, with D possibly being TRBD2 (6 bases). The CDR3 length is 15 residues. CDR1 and CDR2 (germline): GTSNPN, SVGIG (reference sequence). Trimming took 0 bases from V and 7 from J, leaving 18 bases between them. The CDR3 DNA sequence: TGTGCCTGGAGTGTACCGGCCGGGGGAAGGGGGACCCAGTACTTC. Residues: CAWSVPAGGRGTQYF.

V is TRBV28 and J is TRBJ1-2; D gene ambiguous. The CDR3 consists of 12 residues. The germline V and J ends were trimmed by 2 bases and 2 bases, with 3 bases remaining between them. The germline gives CDR1 MDHEN, CDR2 SYDVKM. CDR3 region: CASSLRNYGYTF. CDR3 nucleotide sequence: TGTGCCAGCAGTTTACGGAACTATGGCTACACCTTC.

J is TRBJ2-1 and V is TRBV4-1, with 11 bases identical to TRBD2. CDR1 MGHRA and CDR2 YSYEKL come from the germline V gene. The CDR3 totals 15 residues. V gave up 3 bases and J gave up 8 bases; unmatched junction bases: 6. CDR3 sequence: CASSHTSGSFDEQFF. Written as DNA, the CDR3 is TGCGCCAGCAGCCATACTAGCGGGAGTTTCGATGAGCAGTTCTTC.

The V call is TRBV2, the J call TRBJ1-4; TRBD1 agrees at 10 bases. Germline values: CDR1 SNHLY, CDR2 FYNNEI. This CDR3 region has 13 residues. The V and J ends lost 9 bases and 4 bases, in that order; junction bases with no gene match: 2. For the CDR3, the DNA is TGTGCCAGGGGGACAGGGGATAATGAAAAACTGTTTTTT. Translated: CARGTGDNEKLFF.

The chain combines TRBV5-1 with TRBJ2-3; D call uncertain. V lost 4 bases and J lost 4, with 13 bases in between. The CDR3 runs to 14 residues. The germline V gene has CDR1 SGHRS and CDR2 YFSETQ. Here the CDR3 DNA reads TGCGCCAGCAGCCTACCAACCCTCCCAGATACGCAGTATTTT. It encodes CASSLPTLPDTQYF.

This chain connects TRBV9 to TRBJ2-2; 8 bases map to TRBD2. The germline CDR1 and CDR2 sequences are SGDLS and YYNGEE. V lost 4 bases to trimming and J lost 6 bases; unmatched junction nucleotides: 8. This CDR3 has 15 amino acids. The CDR3 nucleotides read TGTGCCAGCAGCAATCCGGGACTAGGTCCCGGGGAGCTGTTTTTT. Its translation: CASSNPGLGPGELFF.

This clone was seen only once. V and J are TRBV2 and TRBJ1-5; tentative D call: TRBD1 (6 bases). The V and J ends lost 3 bases and 5 bases respectively, with 14 bases between them. Germline V gene sequence: CDR1 SNHLY, CDR2 FYNNEI. The CDR3 totals 15 residues. CDR3 bases: TGTGCCAGCAGTGATCGGTGGGGGCGGGATCAGCCCCAGCATTTT. Translation gives CASSDRWGRDQPQHF.

This clone was seen a single time. This chain links TRBV5-1 with TRBJ2-2, with 10 positions matching TRBD1. Germline-derived CDR1 and CDR2 are SGHRS and YFSETQ. V lost 3 bases, J lost 6 bases, and 5 bases stayed unmatched. This CDR3 is 15 amino acids long. The chain's CDR3 is CASSWTGGFAGELFF. CDR3 in DNA: TGCGCCAGCAGCTGGACAGGGGGTTTCGCCGGGGAGCTGTTTTTT.

This sequence joins TRBV27 and TRBJ2-3, with TRBD2 matching over 10 bases. The CDR3 extends over 13 amino acids. The germline V gene has CDR1 MNHEY and CDR2 SMNVEV (reference sequence). CDR3 sequence (DNA): TGTTCGGGGGCTAGCGGGAGATCAGATACGCAGTATTTT. As protein: CSGASGRSDTQYF.

This clone has just a few counts. CDR3 loop: CASTPHVGNTGELFF. CDR3 nucleotides: TGTGCCAGCACCCCCCACGTCGGTAACACCGGGGAGCTGTTTTTT. V is TRBV28 and J is TRBJ2-2; no reliable D call. V was cut by 7 bases and J by 2 bases, with 14 bases left in between. Germline CDR1 MDHEN, CDR2 SYDVKM. The CDR3 sequence is 15 residues long.

The chain combines TRBV10-1 with TRBJ2-5; 9 bases fit TRBD1. The germline V gene has CDR1 WNHNN and CDR2 SYGVQD (reference sequence). The CDR3 spans 15 residues. V lost 3 bases, J lost 2 bases, and 4 bases stayed unmatched. The chain's CDR3 is CASSDPGQGQETQYF. The CDR3 DNA reads as TGCGCCAGCAGTGACCCTGGACAGGGGCAAGAGACCCAGTACTTC.

The chain combines TRBV13 with TRBJ2-7, with 13 bases matching TRBD2. The length of the CDR3 is 20 residues. The V segment lost 5 bases and the J segment 5 bases; nucleotides outside the gene matches: 21. Germline assignment: CDR1 PRHDT and CDR2 FYEKMQ (reference sequence). This CDR3 is CASSAAVLGLAGVGGNEQYF. The DNA for the CDR3 is TGTGCCAGCAGCGCTGCCGTCTTAGGACTAGCGGGAGTAGGGGGGAACGAGCAGTACTTC.

The chain has TRBV27 and TRBJ2-2; D may be TRBD2 (7 bases). V was shortened by 1 base and J by 6 bases, with 12 bases between the two germline ends. The length of the CDR3 is 15 residues. Germline CDR1 MNHEY, CDR2 SMNVEV (reference sequence). The CDR3 nucleotides are TGTGCCAGCAGTTTATTCGGGGGGCTGGCCGGGGAGCTGTTTTTT. It yields the protein CASSLFGGLAGELFF.

V and J are TRBV5-1 and TRBJ2-1; tentatively, D is TRBD1 (9 bases). CDR1 SGHRS and CDR2 YFSETQ come from the germline V gene. CDR3 length: 17 amino acids. With 0 bases removed from V and 7 bases from J, the gap between germline ends came to 20 bases. DNA of the CDR3: TGCGCCAGCAGCTTGGAGTTTAGCGGGACAGGGTTGAATGAGCAGTTCTTC. Its translation is CASSLEFSGTGLNEQFF. Full variable domain (rest looked up from reference TRBV5-1 and TRBJ2-1): KAGVTQTPRYLIKTRGQQVTLSCSPISGHRSVSWYQQTPGQGLQFLFEYFSETQRNKGNFPGRFSGRQFSNSRSEMNVSTLELGDSALYLCASSLEFSGTGLNEQFFGPGTRLTVL.

V is TRBV30 and J is TRBJ1-1; D remains ambiguous. Trimming left V 5 bases short and J 0 bases short, with 10 bases between. CDR1 GTSNPN and CDR2 SVGIG come from the germline V gene (reference sequence). The CDR3 has 13 residues. CDR3 loop: CAWDINMNTEAFF. The CDR3, as DNA: TGTGCCTGGGACATAAATATGAACACTGAAGCTTTCTTT.